The sequence of this T cell receptor beta chain was determined in a study of graft-versus-host responses after intestinal transplantation. Regarding this clone: What it recognizes is unknown.

The repertoire was sequenced with immunoSEQ multiplex PCR; TCRdb's copy has only in-frame clones and lacks some. The sample has about 85,000 clones; about four fifths are singletons. Study conclusions and caveats: Clonal ratios of graft-versus-host to host-versus-graft in allografts were high for patients exhibiting graft-donor T cell macrochimerism.

V lost 4 bases to trimming and J lost 0 bases, with 13 bases between them. CDR3 size: 15 residues. Germline CDR1 MDHEN, CDR2 SYDVKM. The starting material was unstimulated CD4+ T cells sorted from spleen or lymph node cells, obtained before intestinal transplant. The chain uses TRBV28 and TRBJ2-7; D gene unclear. The sequence derives from a human donor who received an intestinal transplant. The CDR3 nucleotides are TGTGCCAGCAGTTCCTCGACTGGTTTCTCCTACGAGCAGTACTTC. Encoded protein: CASSSSTGFSYEQYF.